This record covers a single T cell receptor beta chain. The germline gives CDR1 WNHNN, CDR2 SYGVQD (reference sequence). The CDR3 totals 13 residues. V dropped 4 bases and J dropped 3; count of bases not matched to a gene: 3. The method was immunoSEQ multiplex PCR; TCRdb's version includes in-frame clones alone and lacks a portion of them. The sample includes 150,000 to 200,000 clones, approximately 84% of them seen just once. The record originates from a study of blood T cell repertoires in COVID-19. The sequence was collected from a human donor with acute COVID-19. The donor label of this sample is uncertain. V gene TRBV10-1 combines with J gene TRBJ2-7; TRBD1 matches at 7 bases. Sequences were obtained from PBMCs or T cells enriched from blood (not recorded which). The CDR3 loop is CASSANRGYEQYF. The CDR3 nucleotides are TGCGCCAGCAGTGCGAACAGGGGCTACGAGCAGTACTTC.